A selection of T cell receptor beta chains follows, all from one sample in a study of immune evolution from preneoplasia to lung adenocarcinoma. The method was immunoSEQ multiplex PCR; TCRdb's version includes in-frame clones alone and lacks a portion of them. The sample gives around 25,000 clones, around 74% of which show up once; 5% to 7% is in the top ten. What was sequenced was FFPE invasive lung adenocarcinoma tissue. The receptors come from a person between 60 and 70 years old with invasive lung adenocarcinoma. Some clones in this sample may be carry-over from other donors' samples. The CDR3 runs from the conserved cysteine through the conserved F or W. The D gene is left open where the match is weak. A clone size is listed for some rows: how often the clone was seen (once, few, many), or a class if it is expanded.

- TRBD1 TRBJ1-1 TRBV28 TGTGCCAGCGGTACAGGGGGCCTGAACACTGAAGCTTTCTTT CASGTGGLNTEAFF
- - TRBJ1-2 TRBV4-2 TGTGCCAGCAGCCAAGATTTTGGGCGGCTTGGTGGCTACACCTTC CASSQDFGRLGGYTF
once - TRBJ2-7 TRBV7-9 TGTGCCAGCAGCTCAGTCAGGGGGGGCGAGCAGTACTTC CASSSVRGGEQYF
- - TRBJ1-3 TRBV7-2 TGTGCCAGCAGCGCAGCAGGGGCGTACTCTGGAAACACCATATATTTT CASSAAGAYSGNTIYF
- TRBD1 TRBJ1-5 TRBV28 TGTGCCAGTCGAACCAGAGGACAGGGTAATCAGCCCCAGCATTTT CASRTRGQGNQPQHF
- TRBD2 TRBJ2-7 TRBV5-1 TGCGCCAGCAGCTTGGCCGAGGGATCGGGAGGGGGCTACGAGCAGTACTTC CASSLAEGSGGGYEQYF
- TRBD1 TRBJ1-2 TRBV6-5 TGTGCCAGCAGAGACAGGGATCTGCGGGGCTACACCTTC CASRDRDLRGYTF
- - TRBJ2-5 TRBV4-3 TGCGCCAGCAGCCAAGACCCTAGGGGACAAGAGACCCAGTACTTC CASSQDPRGQETQYF
- - TRBJ1-2 TRBV28 TGTGCCAGCAGTTTATTGGCAGTGAACTATGGCTACACCTTC CASSLLAVNYGYTF
- - TRBJ1-2 TRBV4-2 TGTGCCAGCAGCCAAGGGTTGGTATGGGGCTACACCTTC CASSQGLVWGYTF
- TRBD2 TRBJ2-1 TRBV28 TGTGCCAGTCATGCCCCGGGACTAGCGATGAATGAGCAGTTCTTC CASHAPGLAMNEQFF
- - TRBJ1-1 TRBV28 TGTGCCAGCAGTTCAGGAGGGACCTTCCTTGAAGCTTTCTTT CASSSGGTFLEAFF
- - TRBJ1-2 TRBV28 TGTGCCAGCAGTTCGGCCCCCGGACGAAACTATGGCTACACCTTC CASSSAPGRNYGYTF
- - TRBJ1-1 TRBV7-2 TGTGCCAGTAAAGCGTCCCAGGCGGCCACTGAAGCTTTCTTT CASKASQAATEAFF
- - TRBJ2-5 TRBV6-1 TGTGCCAGCAGTGAATATCACAGGCGAGAGACCCAGTACTTC CASSEYHRRETQYF
- - TRBJ2-7 TRBV2 TGTGCCAGCAGTGAGATGGAAGGTAAATACGAGCAGTACTTC CASSEMEGKYEQYF
- - TRBJ1-5 TRBV18 TGTGCCAGCTCACCACAGGTCCCCGGACCCAGCAATCAGCCCCAGCATTTT CASSPQVPGPSNQPQHF
- - TRBJ2-5 TRBV29-1 TGCAGCGCGGCCCCCCGGGGGACGAAAGAGACCCAGTACTTC CSAAPRGTKETQYF
- TRBD1 TRBJ2-3 TRBV7-7 TGTGCCAGCAGCTTATCGGGACAGGGGACAGATACGCAGTATTTT CASSLSGQGTDTQYF
- - TRBJ2-2 TRBV11-3 TGTGCCAGCAGTCTCTCGGGATTGAACACCGGGGAGCTGTTTTTT CASSLSGLNTGELFF
- - TRBJ1-1 TRBV4-1 TGCGCCAGCAGCCAACAGACAGATCTGACAACTGAAGCTTTCTTT CASSQQTDLTTEAFF
- TRBD1 TRBJ1-2 TRBV6-6 TGTGCCAGCAGCAATCCCGGGACAGGGTATGGCTACACCTTC CASSNPGTGYGYTF
few TRBD2 TRBJ2-1 TRBV15 TGTGCCACCAGCAGGAGGGGACTAGCGGGAGGGGATGGCTACAATGAGCAGTTCTTC CATSRRGLAGGDGYNEQFF
once - TRBJ2-7 TRBV11-2 TGTGCCAGCAGTCCTACTAGTGACGAGCAGTACTTC CASSPTSDEQYF
- - TRBJ1-4 TRBV2 TGTGCCAGCCGGCGGGTTAATGAAAAACTGTTTTTT CASRRVNEKLFF
- - TRBJ2-5 TRBV27 TGTGCCAGCAGTTTAGGCAGAGAGACCCAGTACTTC CASSLGRETQYF
- - TRBJ1-2 TRBV14 TGTGCCAGCAGCCAAGGGGCGAGGAGCTATGGCTACACCTTC CASSQGARSYGYTF
- - TRBJ2-3 TRBV9 TGTGCCAGCAGCGTAGAACAGGGGAGGACAGATACGCAGTATTTT CASSVEQGRTDTQYF
medium-sized - TRBJ2-1 TRBV5-3 TGTGCCAGAAGCCCCCTCGGGAGCAATGAGCAGTTCTTC CARSPLGSNEQFF
few TRBD2 TRBJ2-1 TRBV11-3 TGTGCCAGCAGCTTTAAAGCCGGGACTAGCGGGGGCTATGAGCAGTTCTTC CASSFKAGTSGGYEQFF
few - TRBJ2-7 TRBV28 TGTGCCAGCAGTTTAGGGATGGGGGAGCAGTACTTC CASSLGMGEQYF
- - TRBJ2-2 TRBV19 TGTGCCAGTAGTATAGGGATCTTCACCGGGGAGCTGTTTTTT CASSIGIFTGELFF
few TRBD1 TRBJ2-3 TRBV5-4 TGTGCCAGCAGTCTCCAGGGGGCGAGGGATACGCAGTATTTT CASSLQGARDTQYF
- - TRBJ2-6 TRBV18 TGTGCCAGCTCACCACGGGGCGGGGTGATAGCGGACCTCTCTGGGGCCAACGTCCTGACTTTC CASSPRGGVIADLSGANVLTF
once TRBD2 TRBJ2-7 TRBV19 TGTGCCAGTAGTATAGCCCCTGGACTAGCGTCCTACGAGCAGTACTTC CASSIAPGLASYEQYF
- - TRBJ2-2 TRBV9 TGTGCCAGCAGCGTGGCTCAGGGGAACACCGGGGAGCTGTTTTTT CASSVAQGNTGELFF
- - TRBJ2-7 TRBV6-1 TGTGCCAGCAGTGAAGCTCCAATGGGGTTAGCCTACGAGCAGTACTTC CASSEAPMGLAYEQYF
- - TRBJ1-4 TRBV28 TGTGCCAGCAGTTTATGGGGCAAGGGGCGGGTAACTAATGAAAAACTGTTTTTT CASSLWGKGRVTNEKLFF
- - TRBJ1-2 TRBV14 TGTGCCAGCAGCCCTCTAGTCAACTATGGCTACACCTTC CASSPLVNYGYTF
- - TRBJ1-1 TRBV7-2 TGTGCCAGCAGCGCCGGTGGGACCGCAGCTTTCTTT CASSAGGTAAFF
- - TRBJ2-1 TRBV9 TGTGCCAGCAGCCTCGGAGGGGTGGACAATGAGCAGTTCTTC CASSLGGVDNEQFF
- - TRBJ1-1 TRBV14 TGTGCCAGCAGCCCTCGGCTGGGGGGGCCGGGCACTGAAGCTTTCTTT CASSPRLGGPGTEAFF
- - TRBJ2-2 TRBV29-1 TGCAGCGTTAGTCGGACAGCCGACACCGGGGAGCTGTTTTTT CSVSRTADTGELFF
- - TRBJ2-7 TRBV9 TGTGCCAGCAGCGTAGGGGATGGCGAGCAGTACTTC CASSVGDGEQYF
- - TRBJ2-7 TRBV18 TGTGCCAGCTCCTCCGGCGGCCACGAGCAGTACTTC CASSSGGHEQYF
- TRBD1 TRBJ1-5 TRBV7-8 TGTGCCAGCAGCTTAGGAGGGACAGGTTCGAATCAGCCCCAGCATTTT CASSLGGTGSNQPQHF
- TRBD2 TRBJ2-1 TRBV6-5 TGTGCCAGCAGTTACCGCGGACTAGCGGCAAGGGATGAGCAGTTCTTC CASSYRGLAARDEQFF
few TRBD1 TRBJ1-5 TRBV28 TGTGCCAGCAGTTTACACAGGGGGCCTAGGAATCAGCCCCAGCATTTT CASSLHRGPRNQPQHF
- - TRBJ2-3 TRBV15 TGTGCCACCAGGGCGGGACTCCTCACAGATACGCAGTATTTT CATRAGLLTDTQYF
- TRBD1 TRBJ2-2 TRBV7-3 TGTGCCAGCAGCCGGGCTACGGGACAGGGAAAGGCCGGGGAGCTGTTTTTT CASSRATGQGKAGELFF
- TRBD1 TRBJ2-7 TRBV5-4 TGTGCCAGCAGGCGACAGGGTACCTACGAGCAGTACTTC CASRRQGTYEQYF
- - TRBJ2-2 TRBV27 TGTGCCAGCAGTTACGGGAGATCCGGGGAGCTGTTTTTT CASSYGRSGELFF
- - TRBJ2-3 TRBV7-2 TGTGCCAGCAGCCCCCGCGCATCTAGCACAGATACGCAGTATTTT CASSPRASSTDTQYF
few - TRBJ2-7 TRBV5-4 TGTGCCAGCAGCATAGACCCTACAAGCTCCTACGAGCAGTACTTC CASSIDPTSSYEQYF
- - TRBJ1-5 TRBV2 TGTGCCAGCAGTGTTGAGACCCAAGATCAGCCCCAGCATTTT CASSVETQDQPQHF
- - TRBJ1-1 TRBV7-2 TGTGCCAGCAGCTTATTTGGGGAGGGAGCTTTCTTT CASSLFGEGAFF
- - TRBJ1-2 TRBV4-2 TGTGCCAGCAGCCAGAACGATGGCTACACCTTC CASSQNDGYTF
- - TRBJ2-3 TRBV18 TGTGCCAGCTCGAGACAGGTCACAGATACGCAGTATTTT CASSRQVTDTQYF